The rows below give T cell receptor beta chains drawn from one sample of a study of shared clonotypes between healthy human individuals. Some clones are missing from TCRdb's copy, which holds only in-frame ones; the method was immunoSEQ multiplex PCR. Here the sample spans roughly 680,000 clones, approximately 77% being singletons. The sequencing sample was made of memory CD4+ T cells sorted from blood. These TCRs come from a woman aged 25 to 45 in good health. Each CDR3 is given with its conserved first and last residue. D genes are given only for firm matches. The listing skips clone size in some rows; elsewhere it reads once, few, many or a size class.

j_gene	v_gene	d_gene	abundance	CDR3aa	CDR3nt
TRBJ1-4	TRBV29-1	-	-	CSVSTREGEKLFF	TGCAGCGTCTCCACCAGAGAGGGTGAAAAACTGTTTTTT
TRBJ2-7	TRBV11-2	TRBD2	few	CASSSKAGAMVEQYF	TGTGCCAGCAGCTCAAAAGCGGGAGCCATGGTCGAGCAGTACTTC
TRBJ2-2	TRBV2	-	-	CASSRRVLDTGELFF	TGTGCCAGCAGCCGCAGGGTCTTGGACACCGGGGAGCTGTTTTTT
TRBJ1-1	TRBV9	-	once	CASSVDLKNTEAFF	TGTGCCAGCAGCGTAGATCTGAAGAACACTGAAGCTTTCTTT
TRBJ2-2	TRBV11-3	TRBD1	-	CASSYDRGRELFF	TGTGCCAGCAGCTATGACAGGGGACGGGAGCTGTTTTTT
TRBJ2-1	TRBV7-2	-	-	CASSPIVLGYYEQFF	TGTGCCAGCAGCCCCATTGTTTTGGGATATTATGAGCAGTTCTTC
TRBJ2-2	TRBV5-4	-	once	CASSFYGSGNTGELFF	TGTGCCAGCAGCTTTTACGGGAGTGGGAACACCGGGGAGCTGTTTTTT
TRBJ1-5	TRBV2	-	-	CASSEYGGASNQPQHF	TGTGCCAGCAGTGAATATGGGGGGGCGAGCAATCAGCCCCAGCATTTT
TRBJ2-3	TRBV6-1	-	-	CASSAGFYTDTQYF	TGTGCCAGCAGTGCCGGGTTTTACACAGATACGCAGTATTTT
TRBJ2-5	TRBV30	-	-	CAWSPGKETQYF	TGTGCCTGGAGTCCAGGGAAAGAGACCCAGTACTTC
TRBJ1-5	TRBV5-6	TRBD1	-	CASSSYRDRYSNQPQHF	TGTGCCAGCAGCTCGTACCGGGACAGATATAGCAATCAGCCCCAGCATTTT
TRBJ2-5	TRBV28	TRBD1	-	CATRQGVEETQYF	TGTGCCACACGACAGGGGGTGGAAGAGACCCAGTACTTC
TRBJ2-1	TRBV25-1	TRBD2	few	CASSTSGGYNEQFF	TGTGCCAGCAGTACTAGCGGGGGCTACAATGAGCAGTTCTTC
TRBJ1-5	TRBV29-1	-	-	CSVGEGSNQPQHF	TGCAGCGTTGGTGAAGGGAGCAATCAGCCCCAGCATTTT
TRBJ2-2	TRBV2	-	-	CASSVGRTGNTGELFF	TGTGCCAGCAGTGTTGGGCGGACTGGGAACACCGGGGAGCTGTTTTTT
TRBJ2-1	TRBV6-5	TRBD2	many	CASSLTAGGPNEQFF	TGTGCCAGCAGTCTTACAGCGGGAGGGCCGAATGAGCAGTTCTTC
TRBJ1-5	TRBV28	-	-	CASSSTNQPQHF	TGTGCCAGCAGCTCTACAAATCAGCCCCAGCATTTT
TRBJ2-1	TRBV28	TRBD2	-	CASSSPSAGRYNEQFF	TGTGCCAGCAGTTCACCCTCAGCGGGAAGGTACAATGAGCAGTTCTTC
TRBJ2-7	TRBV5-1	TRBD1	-	CASSLGDRIGEQYF	TGCGCCAGCAGCTTAGGGGACAGGATCGGGGAGCAGTACTTC
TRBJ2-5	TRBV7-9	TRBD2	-	CASSLGMTSFQETQYF	TGTGCCAGCAGCTTGGGAATGACTAGCTTCCAAGAGACCCAGTACTTC
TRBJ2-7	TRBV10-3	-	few	CAISESTLGRGEFYEQYF	TGTGCCATCAGTGAGTCGACCCTTGGAAGGGGAGAGTTTTACGAGCAGTACTTC
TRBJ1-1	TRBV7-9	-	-	CASTLGSPGLQAFF	TGTGCCAGCACCTTAGGTTCGCCCGGTCTCCAAGCTTTCTTT
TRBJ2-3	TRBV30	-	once	CAWSTVKDTQYF	TGTGCCTGGAGTACGGTCAAAGATACGCAGTATTTT
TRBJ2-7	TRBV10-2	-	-	CASSLRDISLEQYF	TGCGCCAGCAGCCTCCGGGACATCTCCTTGGAGCAGTACTTC
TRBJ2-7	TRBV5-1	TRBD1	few	CASSVGDRGGYEQYF	TGCGCCAGCAGCGTAGGCGACAGGGGCGGCTACGAGCAGTACTTC
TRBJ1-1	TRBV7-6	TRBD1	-	CASSLAPLTGANTEAFF	TGTGCCAGCAGCTTAGCGCCGCTGACAGGGGCCAACACTGAAGCTTTCTTT
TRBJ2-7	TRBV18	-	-	CASSQDYEQYF	TGTGCCAGCTCACAGGACTACGAGCAGTACTTC
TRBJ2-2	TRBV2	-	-	CASSEISRGTGELFF	TGTGCCAGCAGTGAAATAAGTAGGGGCACCGGGGAGCTGTTTTTT
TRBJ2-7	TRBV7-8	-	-	CASSHRRARSSYEQYF	TGTGCCAGCAGCCATAGGAGGGCCAGGTCCTCCTACGAGCAGTACTTC
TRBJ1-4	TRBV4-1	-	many	CASSQDGRLNEKLFF	TGCGCCAGCAGCCAAGATGGACGTCTGAATGAAAAACTGTTTTTT
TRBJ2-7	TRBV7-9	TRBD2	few	CASSSLGGYDEQYF	TGTGCCAGCAGCTCTCTGGGGGGGTATGACGAGCAGTACTTC
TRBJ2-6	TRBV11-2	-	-	CASSLRSSGANVLTF	TGTGCCAGCAGCTTAAGATCCTCTGGGGCCAACGTCCTGACTTTC
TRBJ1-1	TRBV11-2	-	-	CASSYEMNTEAFF	TGTGCCAGCAGCTATGAAATGAACACTGAAGCTTTCTTT
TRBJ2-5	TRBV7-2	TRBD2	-	CASSFPATSGRGRTQYF	TGTGCCAGCAGCTTCCCAGCGACTAGCGGGAGGGGGAGGACCCAGTACTTC
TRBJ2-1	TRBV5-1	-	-	CASSLDLEGLF	TGCGCCAGCAGCTTGGATCTAGAAGGGCTCTTC
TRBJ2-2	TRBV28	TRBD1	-	CASRTGTGELFF	TGTGCCAGCAGGACAGGGACCGGGGAGCTGTTTTTT
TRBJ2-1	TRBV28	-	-	CASSLVYASDSYNEQFF	TGTGCCAGCAGTTTAGTATATGCGTCAGATTCCTACAATGAGCAGTTCTTC
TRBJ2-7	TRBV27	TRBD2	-	CASSPRTRSDSYEQYF	TGTGCCAGCAGCCCCCGGACTAGATCGGACTCCTACGAGCAGTACTTC
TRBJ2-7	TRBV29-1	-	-	CSVETDRKFLYEQYF	TGCAGCGTTGAGACGGACAGAAAGTTCCTCTACGAGCAGTACTTC
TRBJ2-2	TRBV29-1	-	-	CSVEGYTGELFF	TGCAGCGTAGAGGGGTACACCGGGGAGCTGTTTTTT
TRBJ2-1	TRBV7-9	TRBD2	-	CASSLVSLAGVRAYNEQFF	TGTGCCAGCAGCTTAGTGTCCCTAGCGGGAGTAAGAGCCTACAATGAGCAGTTCTTC
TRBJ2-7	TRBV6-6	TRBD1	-	CASSQDRGSEQYF	TGTGCCAGCAGTCAGGACAGGGGTAGCGAGCAGTACTTC
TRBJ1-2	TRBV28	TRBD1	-	CASGTGRAYGYTF	TGTGCCAGCGGGACAGGCAGGGCGTATGGCTACACCTTC
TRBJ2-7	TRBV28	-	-	CASSLIQPSYEQYF	TGTGCCAGCAGTTTAATACAGCCCTCCTACGAGCAGTACTTC
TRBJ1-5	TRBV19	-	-	CASNSQEQSSNQPQHF	TGTGCCAGTAATTCACAGGAACAGTCCTCGAATCAGCCCCAGCATTTT
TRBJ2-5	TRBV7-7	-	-	CASSLGLAQGETQYF	TGTGCCAGCAGCTTAGGTTTAGCGCAGGGGGAGACCCAGTACTTC
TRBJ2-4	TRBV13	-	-	CASSRSVLAKNIQYF	TGTGCCAGCAGCAGGTCAGTGCTAGCCAAAAACATTCAGTACTTC
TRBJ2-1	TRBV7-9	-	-	CASSPRSDSDNEQFF	TGTGCCAGCAGCCCTCGCTCGGACTCCGACAATGAGCAGTTCTTC
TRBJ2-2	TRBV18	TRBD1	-	CASSGQEDTGELFF	TGTGCCAGCTCCGGACAGGAGGACACCGGGGAGCTGTTTTTT
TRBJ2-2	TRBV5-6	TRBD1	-	CASSLGQGTGELFF	TGTGCCAGCAGCTTGGGACAGGGTACCGGGGAGCTGTTTTTT
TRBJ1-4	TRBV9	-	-	CASSVGVSASATNEKLFF	TGTGCCAGCAGCGTAGGGGTTTCGGCCTCCGCAACTAATGAAAAACTGTTTTTT
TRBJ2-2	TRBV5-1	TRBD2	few	CASSLPAGGTGELFF	TGCGCCAGCAGCTTGCCCGCGGGAGGAACCGGGGAGCTGTTTTTT